The 14 T cell receptor beta chains given below trace back to one sample, sequenced in a study of Ad26.COV2.S vaccination and SARS-CoV-2 variants. TCRdb's copy holds only in-frame clones and misses some; the assay was immunoSEQ multiplex PCR. Here the sample spans roughly 500,000 clones, 89% being singletons. The treatment: 15 to 20 received Ad26.COV2.S at low or high dose, single or two shots; roughly five received placebo; per-sample allocation not given. The study sampled participants on day 63 after the first vaccine or placebo injection. This specimen consisted of peripheral blood, obtained in a trial of Ad26.COV2.S vaccine versus placebo. The receptors derive from a person between 18 and 65 years old who received the Ad26.COV2.S COVID-19 vaccine or a placebo.

The CDR3 region has the DNA TGTGCCAGTAGTATTATTGGTAGCGGAACCAATGAGCAGTTCTTC. It yields the protein CASSIIGSGTNEQFF. This rearrangement joins TRBV19 to TRBJ2-1; D is perhaps TRBD2 (6 bases). Germline V gene sequence: CDR1 LNHDA, CDR2 SQIVND (reference sequence). Trimming pared 3 bases from V and 6 bases from J, leaving 15 bases between. The CDR3 covers 15 residues.

V gene TRBV19 combines with J gene TRBJ1-1; weak D call: TRBD1 (5 bases). The V end lost 3 bases, the J end lost 5 bases, and 22 bases lay between the germline ends. Germline lookup yields CDR1 LNHDA and CDR2 SQIVND (reference sequence). This CDR3 spans 17 amino acids. CDR3 region: CASSILPGHQSSTEAFF. In nucleotides, the CDR3 is TGTGCCAGTAGTATTTTGCCAGGACATCAATCGAGTACTGAAGCTTTCTTT.

This chain links TRBV18 with TRBJ2-2; no clear D. Per the germline V gene, CDR1 is KGHSH and CDR2 is LQKENI. V lost 3 bases and J lost 4, with 9 bases in between. The CDR3 spans 14 residues. The CDR3 DNA reads TGTGCCAGCTCACCCAACACGGGCACCGGGGAGCTGTTTTTT. This sequence encodes CASSPNTGTGELFF.

The chain recombines TRBV5-6 with TRBJ1-6; TRBD1 might be the D (5 bases). The V end lost 5 bases, the J end lost 2 bases, and 14 bases lay between the germline ends. This CDR3 spans 16 amino acids. CDR1 and CDR2 from the germline V gene are SGHDT and YYEEEE. The CDR3 DNA is TGTGCCAGCAGTCCAGGGATTTCGGCCTATAATTCACCCCTCCACTTT. Protein product: CASSPGISAYNSPLHF.

The V gene is TRBV7-2, the J gene TRBJ2-3; D may match TRBD1 or TRBD2 (7 bases each). V shed 4 bases and J shed 7 bases, with 21 bases lying between them. This CDR3 contains 16 residues. The germline V gene has CDR1 SGHTA and CDR2 FQGNSA. CDR3 sequence: CASSSGPRGGQHTQYF. The CDR3 nucleotides are TGTGCCAGCAGCTCTGGGCCCAGGGGGGGGCAACATACGCAGTATTTT.

The rearrangement joins TRBV18 to TRBJ2-5; TRBD2 aligns across 15 bases. The CDR3 extends over 16 amino acids. The germline V gene encodes CDR1 KGHSH and CDR2 LQKENI. Trimming at V came to 1 base and at J to 6 bases, leaving 3 bases not matched to a gene. Here the CDR3 reads CASSPRTSGGVQTQYF. The CDR3 coding sequence is TGTGCCAGCTCACCACGGACTAGCGGGGGGGTGCAGACCCAGTACTTC.

The chain has TRBV19 and TRBJ2-5; no clear D gene. With 6 bases removed from V and 4 bases from J, the gap between germline ends came to 12 bases. The CDR3 spans 13 residues. Germline loops: CDR1 LNHDA, CDR2 SQIVND (reference sequence). CDR3 sequence (DNA): TGTGCCAGTAGCCAACTATATGCAGAGACCCAGTACTTC. Translated, it gives CASSQLYAETQYF.

V usage is TRBV28 and J usage is TRBJ1-2; D gene uncertain. CDR1 is MDHEN, CDR2 SYDVKM, per germline. The length of the CDR3 is 14 residues. V was shortened by 1 base and J by 4 bases, with 10 bases between the two germline ends. CDR3 nucleotide sequence: TGTGCCAGCAGTTTATCCCCAAACCTCTATGGCTACACCTTC. This translates into CASSLSPNLYGYTF.

The chain links TRBV5-4 to TRBJ1-1; 7 bases line up with TRBD1. V was pared by 1 base and J by 1 base, with 4 bases of the junction left unmatched. The length of the CDR3 is 15 residues. Germline assignment: CDR1 SGHNT and CDR2 YYREEE (reference sequence). CDR3 DNA: TGTGCCAGCAGCTTGCGACAGGGCGAGAACACTGAAGCTTTCTTT. Protein: CASSLRQGENTEAFF. The whole variable domain, filled in from reference TRBV5-4 and TRBJ1-1, reads ETGVTQSPTHLIKTRGQQVTLRCSSQSGHNTVSWYQQALGQGPQFIFQYYREEENGRGNFPPRFSGLQFPNYSSELNVNALELDDSALYLCASSLRQGENTEAFFGQGTRLTVV.

The rearrangement uses TRBV6-5 and TRBJ2-7; D remains unclear. Germline V gene lookup returns CDR1 MNHEY and CDR2 SVGAGI. The V and J ends lost 6 bases and 2 bases respectively, with 8 bases between them. The CDR3 runs 12 residues. The CDR3 DNA is TGTGCCAGCAGAGGTCACGCCTACGAGCAGTACGTC. It specifies CASRGHAYEQYV.

This chain uses TRBV9 with TRBJ2-1; D possibly corresponds to TRBD1 (5 bases). V lost 0 bases and J 6 bases, leaving 7 bases between the germline ends. Germline loops: CDR1 SGDLS, CDR2 YYNGEE. The CDR3 has 13 residues. As DNA, the CDR3 is TGTGCCAGCAGCGTAGGCAGGGTCAATGAGCAGTTCTTC. Protein: CASSVGRVNEQFF. The whole variable domain, filled in from reference TRBV9 and TRBJ2-1, reads DSGVTQTPKHLITATGQRVTLRCSPRSGDLSVYWYQQSLDQGLQFLIQYYNGEERAKGNILERFSAQQFPDLHSELNLSSLELGDSALYFCASSVGRVNEQFFGPGTRLTVL.

V and J are TRBV10-3 and TRBJ1-3, with no clear D. CDR1 and CDR2 from the germline V gene are ENHRY and SYGVKD. This CDR3 is built from 12 residues. The ends were cut back, 0 bases at V and 9 bases at J, with 6 bases in the middle. The CDR3 nucleotides read TGTGCCATCAGTGAGTCCGGGCCCACCATATATTTT. Translated: CAISESGPTIYF.

CDR3 DNA: TGTGCCAGCAGCCTCCGCGTACAACTAGCGGTCTCCTACGAGCAGTACTTC. Amino acids: CASSLRVQLAVSYEQYF. This chain uses TRBV3-1 (or the pseudogene TRBV3-2) with TRBJ2-7, with TRBD2 matching over 8 bases. The V segment lost 4 bases and the J segment 0 bases; nucleotides outside the gene matches: 11. Germline-derived CDR1 and CDR2 are LGHDT and YNNKEL (reference sequence). This CDR3 comprises 17 residues.

The table lists this clone with a count of one. The chain carries TRBV7-3 and TRBJ1-1, with no clear D. The CDR3 covers 13 residues. The V gene's germline CDR1 is SGHTA and CDR2 FQGTGA. With 5 bases removed from V and 3 bases from J, the gap between germline ends came to 10 bases. The CDR3 protein is CASSPDLYTEAFF. The CDR3 nucleotides are TGTGCCAGCAGCCCGGACCTATACACTGAAGCTTTCTTT.